The following is a T cell receptor beta chain sequence with its context. The source of the sample is a study of cytomegalovirus exposure and HLA in healthy donors. Study-level background: Of 398 genotyped donors, about 81% clustered with self-reported Caucasian donors.

Researchers ran the PCR with 60 Vbeta and 13 Jbeta primers. Under the authors' procedure: In a later analysis, the count reached 82 million or so unique TCR beta chains, with 9 million to 11 million shared. Here immunoSEQ multiplex PCR was the method, and the copy in TCRdb shows in-frame clones only, minus some. That table gives V, J and clone size, and the DNA gave D and trimming. The sample contains tens of thousands of clones, 66% of which appear only once. Germline V gene data show CDR1 as SEHNR and CDR2 as FQNEAQ (reference sequence). There are 13 residues in the CDR3. V was pared by 11 bases and J by 2 bases, with 7 bases of the junction left unmatched.

The clonotype originates from a man aged 45 to 65 in good health and CMV-seropositive. Sequenced material: PBMCs. J is TRBJ2-7 and V is TRBV7-9, with 9 bases lining up with TRBD1. CDR3 residues: CAVTGTGTYEQYF. CDR3 bases: TGTGCCGTCACCGGGACAGGGACCTACGAGCAGTACTTC.